Following are 12 T cell receptor beta chains from one sample sequenced in a study of blood T cells in healthy people across ages. Sample-barcoded 5' priming and a J-beta primer mix drove a second PCR of roughly 7 to 11 cycles. MiXCR was run by TCRdb on the 5' RACE reads, yielding one entry per CDR3 protein. In the table there are about 720,000 distinct CDR3 sequences, about 20% of which are singletons. Sequencing used blood. The receptor source for this set is a man between 65 and 85 years old in good health.

The chain uses TRBV21-1 and TRBJ2-5. TRBV21-1 is a documented pseudogene. This CDR3 contains 13 residues. The CDR3 DNA follows: TGTGCCAGCAGCAAAGGGGGTACAGAGACCCAGTACTTC. Its translation is CASSKGGTETQYF.

This chain joins TRBV28 and TRBJ1-3; D is undetermined. V lost 6 bases and J 3 bases, leaving 12 bases between the germline ends. The CDR3 runs 14 residues. CDR1 is MDHEN and CDR2 is SYDVKM in the germline V gene. The CDR3 DNA follows: TGTGCCAGCAGCTCCTATCCCAGTGGAAACACCATATATTTT. Translating it yields CASSSYPSGNTIYF.

Notes on this clonotype: This may arise from a read error, as a much more abundant clone is one base away. The chain is built from TRBV6-1 and TRBJ2-7; 7 positions match TRBD1. The CDR3 runs to 13 residues. V was clipped by 3 bases and J by 6 bases; unmatched bases: 5. Germline CDR1 is MNHNS and CDR2 is SASEGT. The CDR3 protein is CASSERQGTEQYV. CDR3 sequence (DNA): TGTGCCAGCAGTGAGCGACAGGGAACCGAGCAGTACGTC.

This chain connects TRBV20-1 to TRBJ1-2; 8 bases line up with TRBD1. Per the germline V gene, CDR1 is DFQATT and CDR2 is SNEGSKA (reference sequence). The junction had 9 bases not matched to a gene; V was cut back by 6 bases and J by 6 bases. CDR3 length: 13 amino acids. CDR3 in DNA: TGCAGTGCGGACAGGGACTATCGGGATGGCTACACCTTC. It translates to CSADRDYRDGYTF.

This clonotype was seen more than once but under ten times. The gene calls are TRBV12-3 or TRBV12-4 and TRBJ2-1; a weak D match, TRBD1 (6 bases). V lost 1 base and J 3 bases, leaving 10 bases between the germline ends. The CDR3 loop spans 15 amino acids. The DNA of the CDR3 is TGTGCCAGCAGTTTAGGCCAGGGGAACTACAATGAGCAGTTCTTC. It encodes CASSLGQGNYNEQFF.

This clonotype has only a few counts. CDR3 amino acids: CATSDPSGDSVGELFF. Written as DNA, the CDR3 is TGTGCCACCAGTGATCCGTCAGGGGACTCGGTCGGGGAGCTGTTTTTT. The chain employs TRBV24-1 and TRBJ2-2; D tentatively reads TRBD1 or TRBD2 (6 bases each). The CDR3 contains 16 residues. Germline values: CDR1 KGHDR, CDR2 SFDVKD. Between the trimmed V and J ends, which lost 3 bases and 7 bases, there was a span of 17 bases.

CDR3 residues: CSAFVRGGEQYF. In DNA, the CDR3 is TGCAGCGCTTTTGTGCGCGGGGGCGAGCAGTACTTC. The gene calls are TRBV29-1 and TRBJ2-7; the match to TRBD2 covers 7 bases. This CDR3 has 12 residues. V was pared by 7 bases and J by 6 bases, with 9 bases of the junction left unmatched. Germline V gives CDR1 SQVTM, CDR2 ANQGSEA.

This rearrangement joins TRBV2 to TRBJ1-2; 7 bases fit TRBD1. The V and J ends lost 1 base and 4 bases, in that order; junction bases with no gene match: 6. Germline V CDR1 and CDR2: SNHLY, FYNNEI. This CDR3 has 15 residues. The CDR3 region has the DNA TGTGCCAGCAGTGAAGAAGGGGGCCTTGGCTATGGCTACACCTTC. Amino acid sequence: CASSEEGGLGYGYTF.

This clonotype was observed a handful of times. Its ends do not fully match the called genes, so a read error is possible. This chain links TRBV29-1 with TRBJ2-3; the match to TRBD1 covers 8 bases. CDR3 length: 14 residues. Germline V gene sequence: CDR1 SQVTM, CDR2 ANQGSEA. CDR3 in DNA: TGCGGCGTTGAAGGACAGGGCGGCACAGATACGCAGTATTTT. This translates into CGVEGQGGTDTQYF.

The chain employs TRBV3-1 and TRBJ2-5; 7 bases agree with TRBD1. The end of the DNA aligns better with TRBJ2-1, so the J call may be wrong. The germline V gene encodes CDR1 LGHDT and CDR2 YNNKEL (reference sequence). The CDR3 loop spans 13 amino acids. CDR3 amino acids: CASSPRQGDEQFF. CDR3 nucleotide sequence: TGTGCCAGCAGCCCAAGACAGGGCGATGAGCAGTTCTTC.

J is TRBJ1-1 and V is TRBV25-1; possible D gene TRBD1, 5 bases. V lost 6 bases and J lost 4, with 18 bases in between. The CDR3 is 15 amino acids. Germline V gene sequence: CDR1 MGHDK, CDR2 SYGVNS. The CDR3 DNA reads TGTGCCAGCAGACCCTCCAGGGTTGCGGGCACTGAAGCTTTCTTT. The encoded protein is CASRPSRVAGTEAFF. Full variable domain (missing parts from reference TRBV25-1 and TRBJ1-1): EADIYQTPRYLVIGTGKKITLECSQTMGHDKMYWYQQDPGMELHLIHYSYGVNSTEKGDLSSESTVSRIRTEHFPLTLESARPSHTSQYLCASRPSRVAGTEAFFGQGTRLTVV.

This chain uses TRBV10-3 with TRBJ1-2; the D gene is possibly TRBD1 (6 bases). Trimming removed 5 bases from V and 4 bases from J, with 11 bases in between. This CDR3 contains 13 residues. In germline, CDR1 is ENHRY, CDR2 SYGVKD. CDR3 in amino acids: CAISSGQSYGYTF. The DNA for the CDR3 is TGTGCCATCAGTTCAGGACAGTCCTATGGCTACACCTTC.